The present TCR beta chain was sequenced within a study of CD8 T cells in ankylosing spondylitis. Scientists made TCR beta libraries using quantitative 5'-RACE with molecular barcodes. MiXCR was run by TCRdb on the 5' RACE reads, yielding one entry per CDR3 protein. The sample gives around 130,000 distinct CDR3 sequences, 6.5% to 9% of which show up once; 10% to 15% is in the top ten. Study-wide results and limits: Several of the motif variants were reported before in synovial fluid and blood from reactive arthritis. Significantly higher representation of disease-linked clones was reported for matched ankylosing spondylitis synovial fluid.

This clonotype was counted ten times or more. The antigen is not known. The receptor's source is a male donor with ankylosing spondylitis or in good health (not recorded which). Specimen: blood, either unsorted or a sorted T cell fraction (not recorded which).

The CDR3 nucleotides are TGCAGTGCTAGTGAGGACCCCGTTTCACCCCTCCACTTT. The encoded protein is CSASEDPVSPLHF. V gene TRBV20-1 combines with J gene TRBJ1-6, with D uncertain. Trimming left V 3 bases short and J 9 bases short, with 12 bases between. Germline V gene lookup returns CDR1 DFQATT and CDR2 SNEGSKA (reference sequence). There are 13 residues in the CDR3.